This record covers a single T cell receptor (beta chain). Its target is not known. At one boundary the junction diverges from the germline segment, which might be a read error. From germline, CDR1 is SGHAT and CDR2 FQNNGV. There are 14 residues in the CDR3. Total RNA and DNA came together from approximately 22-30 mg of bulk tissue without cell sorting. Total RNA amounting to 500 ng was the source from which TCR beta cDNA was made with a constant-region primer. Library construction for TCR beta comprised three nested multiplex PCR rounds performed with slightly modified ARM-PCR. A C-beta reverse primer and TRBV1-TRBV30 forward primers served in each of the first two PCR rounds, at 9 to 11 cycles apiece. TCRdb reprocessed the multiplex PCR reads with MiXCR, giving one entry per CDR3 protein. Here the sample spans fewer than 85,000 distinct CDR3 sequences, approximately 62% being singletons. This sample is drawn from a study of tumor-infiltrating lymphocytes in primary liver carcinoma. Study-level points and caveats: Tumor tissue displayed a significantly greater top-250-clone fraction than blood (p = 0.039). Overlap in tumor-adjacent and tumor-blood pairs fell below that of tumor region pairs.

V usage is TRBV11-2 and J usage is TRBJ2-5; D is perhaps TRBD1 (5 bases). The source of this sequence is a man in his forties with primary liver carcinoma and hepatitis B virus infection. The sequenced sample was tumor-adjacent normal liver tissue. Here the CDR3 DNA reads TGTGCCAGTAGCAAGAGACAGATCCAAGAGGCCCAGTACTTC. Translated, it gives CASSKRQIQEAQYF.